The T cell receptor beta chain under discussion was sequenced for a study of T cells after yellow fever vaccination. Overall study results and limits: Once the booster was given, most primary-vaccination clones reappeared, at roughly 96% for CD4 and 85% to 90% for CD8. From the bulk population, abundant clonotypes could contaminate and appear within FACS-sorted repertoires.

5'RACE template switching generated TCR cDNA, adding a universal primer site and UMIs. TCRdb passed the 5' RACE reads through MiXCR, listing each CDR3 protein once. The repertoire holds hundreds of thousands of distinct CDR3 sequences, with roughly an eighth as singletons. With regard to this clonotype: Its target is unknown.

Trimming took off 2 bases at V and 4 bases at J, with 12 bases between the two ends. Germline assignment: CDR1 MNHEY and CDR2 SVGAGI. The CDR3 spans 15 residues. The TCR originated in a man in his thirties or forties who received the YFV17D yellow fever vaccine. The V call is TRBV6-5, the J call TRBJ2-4, with D hard to call. The sample in question was PBMCs, obtained on the day of the yellow fever booster vaccination. CDR3 sequence reads: CASSYGDNLKNIQYF. CDR3 nucleotide sequence: TGTGCCAGCAGTTACGGAGACAACCTTAAAAACATTCAGTACTTC.